The source of this TCR beta chain is a study of post-analysis software for immune sequencing data. Study information: There were relapsing-remitting, secondary progressive and progressive-relapsing multiple sclerosis among the disease courses included. The study's findings and limits: Strong co-clustering by F measure was evident for samples that had been prepared in the same batch. Normalized Chao1 diversity was significantly lower in multiple sclerosis patients than in controls.

Sequencing libraries made from TCR beta cDNA carried unique molecular identifiers. Each CDR3 protein gets one entry after TCRdb re-called the PCR reads with MiXCR. The repertoire holds about 770,000 distinct CDR3 sequences, with just over 45% as singletons. Turning to this clonotype: Its antigen remains unknown.

The clonotype originates from a girl between 10 and 17 years old with multiple sclerosis. Sequenced sample: blood.

This CDR3 reads CASEWGGRGADTQYF. Here the CDR3 DNA reads TGTGCCAGCGAGTGGGGCGGGAGAGGCGCAGATACGCAGTATTTT. This chain links TRBV6-2 or TRBV6-3 with TRBJ2-3; 7 bases are a match to TRBD2. V lost 8 bases, J lost 4 bases, and 12 bases stayed unmatched. In germline, CDR1 is MNHEY, CDR2 SVGEGT. The CDR3 is 15 residues long.